The 11 T cell receptor beta chains below were found in one sample sequenced in a study of cytomegalovirus exposure and HLA in healthy donors. The table came from immunoSEQ multiplex PCR; TCRdb's copy has only in-frame clones and leaves some out. The sample has fewer than 250,000 clones; 65% to 85% are singletons. The sequenced sample was PBMCs. Every receptor here comes from a woman aged 25 to 39 in good health and CMV-seropositive.

The rearrangement uses TRBV6-6 and TRBJ2-3; D remains unclear. The germline V and J ends were trimmed by 2 bases and 1 base, with 4 bases remaining between them. The CDR3 runs 13 residues. The germline V gene has CDR1 MNHNY and CDR2 SVGAGI (reference sequence). The CDR3 region is CASSYTRTDTQYF. In nucleotides, the CDR3 is TGTGCCAGCAGTTACACTCGCACAGATACGCAGTATTTT.

The rearrangement joins TRBV11-2 to TRBJ2-7; 9 nucleotides agree with TRBD1. Germline lookup yields CDR1 SGHAT and CDR2 FQNNGV. Trimming cost V 4 bases and J 6 bases; bases outside gene matches: 10. The CDR3 is 15 residues long. The CDR3 DNA follows: TGTGCCAGCAGCTCGGAAGGGACAGGGTCCCTCGAGCAGTACTTC. Residues: CASSSEGTGSLEQYF.

The V and J genes are TRBV6-5 and TRBJ1-3; D gene uncertain. The CDR3 runs to 15 residues. Germline CDR1 reads MNHEY; CDR2 reads SVGAGI. V gave up 2 bases and J gave up 0 bases, with 8 bases separating them. CDR3 coding DNA: TGTGCCAGCAGTTACGGGCCAGCCTCTGGAAACACCATATATTTT. It encodes CASSYGPASGNTIYF.

The chain employs TRBV5-6 and TRBJ2-7, with D perhaps matching TRBD2 (6 bases). Germline V lookup: CDR1 SGHDT, CDR2 YYEEEE. Trimming cost V 4 bases and J 0 bases, with 23 bases left between them. This CDR3 is built from 18 residues. Here the CDR3 reads CASSAGTQPGRTSYEQYF. The CDR3 DNA follows: TGTGCCAGCAGCGCCGGGACTCAACCAGGCCGGACCTCCTACGAGCAGTACTTC.

This clone was counted only a few times. The chain recombines TRBV6-5 with TRBJ1-2, with D unclear. CDR1 is MNHEY and CDR2 is SVGAGI in the germline V gene. The CDR3 totals 11 residues. V lost 5 bases and J 8 bases, leaving 9 bases between the germline ends. This CDR3 reads CASSNGRGYTF. In DNA form, the CDR3 reads TGTGCCAGCAGTAACGGTAGGGGCTACACCTTC.

This clone appeared once. The DNA is omitted, as the CDR3 cannot be located on it reliably, and the CDR3 follows TCRdb's listing. The chain couples TRBV7-2 to TRBJ2-7; the table gives TRBD2 as D, unverified against the DNA. Germline assignment: CDR1 SGHTA and CDR2 FQGNSA. The CDR3 contains 15 residues when both ends are counted. CDR3: CASSPGWREFFGQYF.

This clone was counted only a few times. The rearrangement joins TRBV2 to TRBJ1-4; weak D call: TRBD1 (5 bases). Trimming stripped 4 bases from V and 4 bases from J, with 10 bases between. Germline V CDR1 and CDR2: SNHLY, FYNNEI. The CDR3 runs to 14 residues. CDR3 sequence: CASSGRQGNEKLFF. CDR3 nucleotide sequence: TGTGCCAGCAGTGGTAGGCAGGGTAATGAAAAACTGTTTTTT.

V gene TRBV20-1 combines with J gene TRBJ2-3; D not certain. Germline V CDR1 and CDR2: DFQATT, SNEGSKA (reference sequence). With 1 base removed from V and 4 bases from J, the gap between germline ends came to 3 bases. This CDR3 is built from 11 residues. The DNA for the CDR3 is TGCAGTGCTAGAGCCCCAGATACGCAGTATTTT. Amino acids: CSARAPDTQYF.

The chain links TRBV7-9 to TRBJ1-2, with D uncertain. Germline values: CDR1 SEHNR, CDR2 FQNEAQ (reference sequence). The CDR3 covers 12 residues. V was shortened by 5 bases and J by 8 bases, with 12 bases between the two germline ends. CDR3 sequence (DNA): TGTGCCAGCAGCCCACGGGCGGAGGGCTACACCTTC. It specifies CASSPRAEGYTF.

The CDR3 spells CASSIRTGSNTGELFF. Here the CDR3 DNA reads TGTGCCAGTAGTATCCGGACCGGATCGAACACCGGGGAGCTGTTTTTT. The chain employs TRBV19 and TRBJ2-2; D not certain. The CDR3 runs 16 residues. V lost 3 bases and J lost 0, with 11 bases in between. Germline CDR1 is LNHDA and CDR2 is SQIVND (reference sequence).

A word on this clone: At one boundary the junction diverges from the germline segment, which might be a read error. The CDR3 is CATQRHGTDTQYF. CDR3 in DNA: TGTGCCACCCAAAGACACGGCACGGATACGCAGTATTTT. The chain is built from TRBV5-4 and TRBJ2-3; D not certain. Per germline, CDR1 SGHNT and CDR2 YYREEE (reference sequence). The CDR3 runs to 13 residues.